This is a list of T cell receptor beta chains from one sample in a study of a mutant IDH1 vaccine in newly diagnosed glioma. These receptors' antigens are unknown. Repertoires were generated with immunoSEQ multiplex PCR, while TCRdb's copy carries only in-frame clones and drops some. The repertoire has about 54,000 clones, roughly four fifths of them found once; the top ten carry 3% to 3.5%. The sequencing here drew on PBMCs, taken from a glioma patient whose treatment included an IDH1 peptide vaccine. The receptors stem from a woman between 45 and 65 years old with glioma. Both conserved end residues are part of each CDR3. D genes are given only for firm matches. For some rows the clone size is stated as once, few or many, or as a class when expanded; others skip it.

DNA,CDR3,D,size,J,V
TGTGCCAGCAGCCAAGATGGGGGGGAACAAGAGACCCAGTACTTC,CASSQDGGEQETQYF,TRBD2,.,TRBJ2-5,TRBV4-2
TGTGCCAGCAGCTTTTTGGGTAGCGTCACAGATACGCAGTATTTT,CASSFLGSVTDTQYF,.,.,TRBJ2-3,TRBV5-4
TGTGCCAGCAGTTTAAGGGTTTCAAATGGCTACACCTTC,CASSLRVSNGYTF,.,.,TRBJ1-2,TRBV27
TGTGCCAGCAGCTTAGCGGGCACCACGAAAGAGACCCAGTACTTC,CASSLAGTTKETQYF,.,.,TRBJ2-5,TRBV7-7
TGTGCCAGCAGTTACGGCCCAAACTATGGCTACACCTTC,CASSYGPNYGYTF,.,once,TRBJ1-2,TRBV6-5
TGTGCCAGCAGGGCTGACAGGGTACAGGGCGAGCAGTACTTC,CASRADRVQGEQYF,TRBD1,.,TRBJ2-7,TRBV2
TGTGCCAGCAAGAATGGCTTACGGGACAGGGCGATCGATGAGCAGTTCTTC,CASKNGLRDRAIDEQFF,TRBD1,.,TRBJ2-1,TRBV2
TGTGCCAGCAGGGATTCAGGGGCGACCGGGGAGCTGTTTTTT,CASRDSGATGELFF,.,.,TRBJ2-2,TRBV6-4
TGTGCCACCAGCAGAGATCCCGCACCGCGCGGTGAAAAACTGTTTTTT,CATSRDPAPRGEKLFF,.,.,TRBJ1-4,TRBV15
TGTGCCAGCAGTTTATCGACAGGGAGAAGGGAAAAACTGTTTTTT,CASSLSTGRREKLFF,TRBD1,.,TRBJ1-4,TRBV27
TGCGCCAGCAGCCTCATGAGGACGGGAGGGGAGACCCAGTACTTC,CASSLMRTGGETQYF,TRBD2,.,TRBJ2-5,TRBV5-1
TGTGCCAGCAGCCCCCGAGGACAGAGAAACACTGAAGCTTTCTTT,CASSPRGQRNTEAFF,.,few,TRBJ1-1,TRBV7-9
TGTGCCAGCAGCTTTTTAGGCTATCCAGATACGCAGTATTTT,CASSFLGYPDTQYF,.,.,TRBJ2-3,TRBV7-2
TGCGCCAGCAGCGATAAGAACCTGAACACTGAAGCTTTCTTT,CASSDKNLNTEAFF,.,.,TRBJ1-1,TRBV4-3
TGTGCCAGCAGCTTGGCCGGGGCCCACGAGCAGTACTTC,CASSLAGAHEQYF,.,few,TRBJ2-7,TRBV5-4
TGTGCCAGCAGCCAGGAGACAGCGAACACTGAAGCTTTCTTT,CASSQETANTEAFF,.,few,TRBJ1-1,TRBV4-2